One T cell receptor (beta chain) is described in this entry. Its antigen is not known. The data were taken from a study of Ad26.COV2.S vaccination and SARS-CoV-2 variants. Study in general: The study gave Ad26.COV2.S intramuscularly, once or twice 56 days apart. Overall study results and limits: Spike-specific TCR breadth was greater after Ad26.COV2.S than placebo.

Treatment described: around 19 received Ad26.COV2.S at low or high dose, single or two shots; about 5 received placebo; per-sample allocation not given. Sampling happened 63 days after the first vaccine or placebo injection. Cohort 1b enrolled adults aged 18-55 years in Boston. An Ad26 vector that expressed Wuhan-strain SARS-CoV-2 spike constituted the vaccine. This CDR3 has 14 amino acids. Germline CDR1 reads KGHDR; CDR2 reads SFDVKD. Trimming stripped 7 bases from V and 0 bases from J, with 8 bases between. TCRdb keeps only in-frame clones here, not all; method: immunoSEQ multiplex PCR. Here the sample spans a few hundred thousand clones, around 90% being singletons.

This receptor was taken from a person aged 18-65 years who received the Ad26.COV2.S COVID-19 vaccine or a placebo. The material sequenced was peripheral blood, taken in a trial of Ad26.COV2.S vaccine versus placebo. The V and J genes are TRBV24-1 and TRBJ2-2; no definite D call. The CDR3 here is CATRSTSNTGELFF. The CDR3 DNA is TGTGCCACCAGGAGCACCTCGAACACCGGGGAGCTGTTTTTT.